A selection of T cell receptor beta chains follows, all from one sample in a study of blood T cells in healthy people across ages. TCRdb analysed the 5' RACE reads with MiXCR anew, one entry per CDR3 protein. The table shows about 1.7 million distinct CDR3 sequences, with roughly 27% occurring only once. Sequences were obtained from blood. All receptors derive from a woman in her thirties in good health. The CDR3 runs from the conserved cysteine through the conserved F or W. D genes are given only for firm matches. Size tells how often a clone was seen (once, few, many) or the class of an expanded clone, and some rows leave it out.

V,J,size,D,CDR3,DNA
TRBV4-1,TRBJ2-4,many,-,CASSQGVGAQNIQYF,TGCGCCAGCAGCCAGGGGGTTGGGGCCCAAAACATTCAGTACTTC
TRBV10-3,TRBJ1-4,-,-,CAISETGTTNEKLFF,TGTGCCATCAGTGAGACAGGAACAACTAATGAAAAACTGTTTTTT
TRBV3-1,TRBJ2-1,-,-,CASSQVQRRSYNEQFF,TGTGCCAGCAGCCAAGTTCAGCGGCGCTCCTACAATGAGCAGTTCTTC
TRBV5-6,TRBJ2-7,-,-,CASSLSDLEYEQYF,TGTGCCAGCAGCTTGTCAGACCTAGAGTACGAGCAGTACTTC
TRBV7-2,TRBJ2-2,-,-,CASSLTRGQVPGELFF,TGTGCCAGCAGCCTCACCCGGGGTCAGGTCCCCGGGGAGCTGTTTTTT
TRBV24-1,TRBJ2-1,once,TRBD2,CATERGWGSAEQFF,TGTGCCACAGAGCGGGGGTGGGGTTCGGCTGAGCAGTTCTTC
TRBV18,TRBJ2-1,-,-,CASSQHYNEQFF,TGTGCCAGCTCACAGCACTACAATGAGCAGTTCTTC
TRBV13,TRBJ2-3,once,TRBD2,CAGSPPLVGGGTDTQYF,TGTGCCGGCAGCCCCCCTCTTGTGGGGGGGGGTACAGATACGCAGTATTTT
TRBV12-3/TRBV12-4,TRBJ1-2,-,-,CASSLSRGGYTF,TGTGCCAGCAGTTTGAGTCGGGGTGGCTACACCTTC
TRBV7-2,TRBJ1-2,many,-,CASSLLGNYGYTF,TGTGCCAGCAGCTTACTAGGGAACTATGGCTACACCTTC
TRBV5-6,TRBJ2-7,few,-,CASLPSADGTYEQYF,TGTGCCAGCCTCCCAAGCGCTGACGGAACCTACGAGCAGTACTTC
TRBV5-1,TRBJ2-1,-,-,CASSLVLGANEQFF,TGCGCCAGCAGCTTAGTGCTAGGGGCCAATGAGCAGTTCTTC
TRBV10-3,TRBJ2-7,few,TRBD1,CAISESRGQKGEQYF,TGTGCCATCAGTGAGTCTAGGGGGCAAAAGGGCGAGCAGTACTTC
TRBV16,TRBJ2-5,-,-,CASSHTYF,TGTGCCAGCAGCCATACGTACTTC
TRBV4-2,TRBJ2-5,few,TRBD2,CASSGGRGGQETQYF,TGTGCCAGCAGCGGGGGGCGGGGGGGCCAAGAGACCCAGTACTTC
TRBV10-3,TRBJ1-1,few,-,CAISDPTDTEAFF,TGTGCCATCAGTGATCCGACAGACACTGAAGCTTTCTTT
TRBV14,TRBJ1-2,few,-,CAGSPRWGEGYTF,TGTGCCGGCAGCCCAAGGTGGGGAGAGGGCTACACCTTC
TRBV5-5,TRBJ2-3,-,-,CASSAELATDTQYF,TGTGCCAGCAGCGCCGAACTCGCGACAGATACGCAGTATTTT
TRBV5-1,TRBJ1-2,-,-,CASSLTSPGIGGGYTF,TGCGCCAGCAGCTTGACAAGCCCCGGGATCGGGGGGGGCTACACCTTC
TRBV20-1,TRBJ2-7,-,-,CSANKDWAGPYEQYF,TGCAGTGCTAACAAAGACTGGGCAGGCCCCTACGAGCAGTACTTC
TRBV2,TRBJ2-3,-,TRBD1,CASSRDRNTDTQYF,TGTGCCAGCAGCCGGGACAGGAACACAGATACGCAGTATTTT
TRBV7-3,TRBJ2-7,-,-,CASSWTVPSEQYF,TGTGCCAGCAGCTGGACAGTGCCCAGCGAGCAGTACTTC
TRBV20-1,TRBJ2-2,-,-,CSASVDTGELFF,TGCAGTGCTAGCGTCGACACCGGGGAGCTGTTTTTT
TRBV3-1,TRBJ2-1,few,TRBD2,CATLAGGNEQFF,TGTGCCACCTTAGCGGGGGGGAATGAGCAGTTCTTC
TRBV3-1,TRBJ2-4,-,-,CASSQVQSTGNIQYF,TGTGCCAGCAGCCAAGTCCAGAGTACAGGGAACATTCAGTACTTC
TRBV7-8,TRBJ2-5,-,-,CASSLKLFPAGTQYF,TGTGCCAGCAGCTTAAAGTTGTTCCCCGCTGGGACCCAGTACTTC
TRBV5-6,TRBJ2-1,few,TRBD2,CASSLSPAGGPEQFF,TGTGCCAGCAGCTTGTCTCCAGCGGGGGGGCCTGAGCAGTTCTTC
TRBV4-1,TRBJ1-2,-,-,CASSQIGSRQGGYTF,TGCGCCAGCAGCCAAATAGGCTCTCGTCAGGGCGGCTACACCTTC
TRBV29-1,TRBJ1-6,many,-,CSVSGGTYNSPLHF,TGCAGCGTTTCGGGGGGAACCTATAATTCACCCCTCCACTTT
TRBV7-2,TRBJ2-3,few,TRBD2,CASSFSSGGDGTQYF,TGTGCCAGCAGCTTCTCTAGCGGGGGGGACGGTACGCAGTATTTT
TRBV7-9,TRBJ1-5,many,TRBD1,CASSSGTGGNQPQHF,TGTGCCAGCAGCTCCGGGACAGGGGGCAATCAGCCCCAGCATTTT
TRBV5-1,TRBJ1-2,few,-,CASRRGSGGYTF,TGCGCCAGCAGAAGGGGGTCGGGTGGCTACACCTTC
TRBV5-5,TRBJ2-3,-,TRBD2,CASSLMLAGYPIGTDTQYF,TGTGCCAGCAGCTTGATGCTAGCGGGGTACCCGATCGGCACAGATACGCAGTATTTT
TRBV19,TRBJ2-5,-,-,CASSISAAQETQYF,TGTGCCAGTAGTATTTCGGCAGCGCAAGAGACCCAGTACTTC
TRBV14,TRBJ2-1,-,TRBD2,CASSQVSGSYNNEQFF,TGTGCCAGCAGCCAAGTTAGCGGGAGCTACAACAATGAGCAGTTCTTC
TRBV6-6,TRBJ2-3,few,-,CASSRPPSTDTQYF,TGTGCCAGCAGTCGCCCGCCCAGCACAGATACGCAGTATTTT
TRBV29-1,TRBJ1-6,few,-,CSVAINSAGNSPLHF,TGCAGCGTTGCGATAAATTCAGCCGGAAATTCACCCCTCCACTTT
TRBV20-1,TRBJ2-5,many,TRBD2,CSASSGGAEETQYF,TGCAGTGCTAGTAGCGGGGGGGCGGAAGAGACCCAGTACTTC
TRBV9,TRBJ1-2,-,TRBD1,CASSDEQGSPYGYTF,TGTGCCAGCAGCGACGAACAGGGGAGTCCCTATGGCTACACCTTC
TRBV20-1,TRBJ1-6,few,-,CSARPNGRRSYNSPLHF,TGCAGTGCTAGACCCAACGGACGCCGCTCCTATAATTCACCCCTCCACTTT
TRBV24-1,TRBJ1-1,-,TRBD1,CVTSRTGGTEAFF,TGTGTCACCAGTCGAACAGGGGGCACTGAAGCTTTCTTT
TRBV5-5,TRBJ1-6,-,TRBD1,CASTSRTGVLPLHF,TGTGCCAGTACCTCCAGGACAGGGGTTTTACCCCTCCACTTT
TRBV10-1,TRBJ2-6,-,-,CASSDRTSGANVLTF,TGCGCCAGCAGCGACCGTACCTCTGGGGCCAACGTCCTGACTTTC
TRBV14,TRBJ2-7,-,TRBD1,CASSQLGQVSYEQYF,TGTGCCAGCAGCCAACTAGGACAGGTGTCCTACGAGCAGTACTTC
TRBV20-1,TRBJ1-4,-,-,CSAAGNSANEKLFF,TGCAGTGCGGCGGGGAACAGCGCTAATGAAAAACTGTTTTTT
TRBV30,TRBJ2-4,few,-,CAWSVKVTKNIQYF,TGTGCCTGGAGTGTAAAAGTTACCAAAAACATTCAGTACTTC
TRBV6-5,TRBJ2-1,few,TRBD2,CASSSQRGSGGAVEQFF,TGTGCCAGCAGTTCCCAACGGGGGAGCGGGGGGGCCGTTGAGCAGTTCTTC
TRBV3-1,TRBJ1-5,-,-,CASSQGQISNQPQHF,TGTGCCAGCAGCCAAGGACAAATTAGCAATCAGCCCCAGCATTTT
TRBV7-2,TRBJ2-2,-,TRBD2,CASSLLLAGPVGGELFF,TGTGCCAGCAGCTTGCTACTAGCGGGGCCCGTGGGGGGGGAGCTGTTTTTT
TRBV6-2/TRBV6-3,TRBJ2-7,few,-,CASSYHSSGTTSYEQYF,TGTGCCAGCAGTTACCACTCTTCCGGGACAACCTCCTACGAGCAGTACTTC
TRBV6-5,TRBJ2-6,few,-,CASSYSIGTSGASVLTF,TGTGCCAGCAGTTACTCGATAGGCACCTCTGGGGCCAGCGTCCTGACTTTC
TRBV15,TRBJ1-4,-,TRBD1,CTTSRGYGKGALGEKLFF,TGTACCACCAGCAGAGGTTACGGCAAGGGGGCGCTCGGGGAAAAACTGTTTTTT
TRBV21-1,TRBJ2-7,few,-,CASSKALWWGKQYF,TGTGCCAGCAGCAAAGCGCTTTGGTGGGGGAAGCAGTACTTC
TRBV12-3/TRBV12-4,TRBJ2-1,-,-,CASSLGGDGQFF,TGTGCCAGCAGTTTAGGGGGGGATGGGCAGTTCTTC
TRBV6-1,TRBJ2-7,-,-,CASKTPGPPGYEQYF,TGTGCCAGCAAGACTCCGGGACCTCCCGGGTATGAGCAGTACTTC
TRBV5-1,TRBJ2-7,-,-,CASSIGRGSYEQYF,TGCGCCAGCAGTATAGGCAGGGGATCCTACGAGCAGTACTTC
TRBV5-1,TRBJ1-1,few,-,CASSLEGGELQAFF,TGCGCCAGCAGCTTGGAAGGGGGAGAGCTACAAGCTTTCTTT
TRBV29-1,TRBJ2-7,many,TRBD2,CSVPSSGTYEQYF,TGCAGCGTCCCCTCGAGCGGGACCTACGAGCAGTACTTC